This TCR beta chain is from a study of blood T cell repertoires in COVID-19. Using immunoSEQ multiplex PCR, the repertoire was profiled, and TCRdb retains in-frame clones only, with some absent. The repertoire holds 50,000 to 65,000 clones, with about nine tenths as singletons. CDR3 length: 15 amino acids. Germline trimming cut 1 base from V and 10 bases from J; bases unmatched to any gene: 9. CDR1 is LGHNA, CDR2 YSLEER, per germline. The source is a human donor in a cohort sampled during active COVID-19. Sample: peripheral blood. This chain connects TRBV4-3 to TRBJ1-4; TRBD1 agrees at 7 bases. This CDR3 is CASSQAGTVERKLFF. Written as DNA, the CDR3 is TGCGCCAGCAGCCAAGCCGGGACAGTCGAACGAAAACTGTTTTTT.